Listed below are T cell receptor beta chains from one sample, sequenced in a study of patients and donors after allogeneic stem cell transplantation. TCRdb itself ran the RT-PCR reads through MiXCR, one entry per CDR3 protein. The table lists fewer than 75,000 distinct CDR3 sequences, roughly 15% of them singletons. Sequenced sample: blood, either unsorted or a sorted T cell fraction (not recorded which). These receptors were taken from a human donor who was either an allogeneic HSCT recipient or a stem cell or donor lymphocyte infusion donor (not recorded which). It is not recorded whose cells these are; they may come from a transplant donor. The CDR3 runs from the conserved cysteine through the conserved F or W. A D gene is named only where the DNA matches it firmly. The listing skips clone size in some rows; elsewhere it reads once, few, many or a size class.

abundance: few; v_gene: TRBV25-1; j_gene: TRBJ1-4; d_gene: NA; CDR3nt: TGTGCCAGCAGAGTCATTGACTTGGGGAAGGAAAAACTGTTTTTT; CDR3aa: CASRVIDLGKEKLFF
abundance: NA; v_gene: TRBV5-6; j_gene: TRBJ2-6; d_gene: NA; CDR3nt: TGTGCCAGCAGCGTTAGCTCTGGGGCCAACGTCCTGACTTTC; CDR3aa: CASSVSSGANVLTF
abundance: NA; v_gene: TRBV12-3/TRBV12-4; j_gene: TRBJ2-3; d_gene: NA; CDR3nt: TGTGCCAGCAGTCCCGGGACCAGAGCAGACGAGGACACAGATACGCAGTATTTT; CDR3aa: CASSPGTRADEDTDTQYF
abundance: few; v_gene: TRBV6-4; j_gene: TRBJ2-5; d_gene: NA; CDR3nt: TGTGCCAGCAGTGAGAAAGGGGATGGGGAGACCCAGTACTTC; CDR3aa: CASSEKGDGETQYF
abundance: NA; v_gene: TRBV7-9; j_gene: TRBJ2-1; d_gene: TRBD2; CDR3nt: TGTGCCAGCAGCTTCCCAAGCGGGAGACGCACGGTTGAGCAGTTCTTC; CDR3aa: CASSFPSGRRTVEQFF
abundance: few; v_gene: TRBV15; j_gene: TRBJ1-2; d_gene: NA; CDR3nt: TGTGCCACCAGCAGAGATAAGGGACTGTATGGCTACACCTTC; CDR3aa: CATSRDKGLYGYTF
abundance: NA; v_gene: TRBV4-1; j_gene: TRBJ2-1; d_gene: NA; CDR3nt: TGCGCCAGCAGCCTTGGATCGCTAACTCCCTTATTCAATGAGCAGTTCTTC; CDR3aa: CASSLGSLTPLFNEQFF
abundance: NA; v_gene: TRBV21-1; j_gene: TRBJ2-1; d_gene: NA; CDR3nt: TGTGCCAGCAGCAGTGCGGGAGAACTGCATGAGCAGTTCTTC; CDR3aa: CASSSAGELHEQFF
abundance: few; v_gene: TRBV11-2; j_gene: TRBJ2-1; d_gene: TRBD2; CDR3nt: TGTGCCATCGCGACTAGCACCATCTCCTACAATGAGCAGTTCTTC; CDR3aa: CAIATSTISYNEQFF
abundance: few; v_gene: TRBV11-3; j_gene: TRBJ2-7; d_gene: NA; CDR3nt: TGTGCCAGCAGCTCCCCCTGGGGTAGCGGAGGCTCCAGCTCCTACGAGCAGTACTTC; CDR3aa: CASSSPWGSGGSSSYEQYF
abundance: NA; v_gene: TRBV18; j_gene: TRBJ2-2; d_gene: TRBD1; CDR3nt: TGTGCCAGCTCGTTCGGGACAGCTAACACCGGGGAGCTGTTTTTT; CDR3aa: CASSFGTANTGELFF
abundance: NA; v_gene: TRBV12-3/TRBV12-4; j_gene: TRBJ1-1; d_gene: NA; CDR3nt: TGTGCCAGCAGTTTATCCCGGGGTGAAGCTTTCTTT; CDR3aa: CASSLSRGEAFF
abundance: few; v_gene: TRBV7-9; j_gene: TRBJ2-1; d_gene: TRBD2; CDR3nt: TGTGCCAGCAGCTTAGGCGGGAGTTTCGACAATGAGCAGTTCTTC; CDR3aa: CASSLGGSFDNEQFF
abundance: many; v_gene: TRBV7-8; j_gene: TRBJ1-6; d_gene: NA; CDR3nt: TGTGCCAGCAGCTTACAGTGGAGCTCCTATAATTCACCCCTCCACTTT; CDR3aa: CASSLQWSSYNSPLHF
abundance: NA; v_gene: TRBV2; j_gene: TRBJ2-7; d_gene: NA; CDR3nt: TGTGCCAGCACCACCGTCCCCACCGCGTGGCAGTACTTC; CDR3aa: CASTTVPTAWQYF
abundance: NA; v_gene: TRBV7-9; j_gene: TRBJ1-2; d_gene: TRBD1; CDR3nt: TGTGCCAGCAGCCGAGGGGGCTCTGGGGATGGCTACACCTTC; CDR3aa: CASSRGGSGDGYTF
abundance: NA; v_gene: TRBV19; j_gene: TRBJ1-1; d_gene: NA; CDR3nt: TGTGCCAGTAGGACAGGAAACACTGAAGCTTTCTTT; CDR3aa: CASRTGNTEAFF
abundance: few; v_gene: TRBV10-1; j_gene: TRBJ2-1; d_gene: TRBD1; CDR3nt: TGCGCCAGCAGACAAGGACAGGGGGTGTCCTACAATGAGCAGTTCTTC; CDR3aa: CASRQGQGVSYNEQFF
abundance: many; v_gene: TRBV12-3/TRBV12-4; j_gene: TRBJ2-3; d_gene: NA; CDR3nt: TGTGCCAGCACCTTTAGGAAAGATACGCAGTATTTT; CDR3aa: CASTFRKDTQYF